This T cell receptor (beta chain) was captured in a study of shared clonotypes between healthy human individuals (TCRdb year 2020). Study-level background: The cohort comprised two women and a few men aged 18 to 49 years. To increase sequencing depth and limit assay-specific biases, TCR repertoire library preparation and sequencing were carried out by different laboratories using diverse techniques. Each donor's leukapheresis produced roughly between roughly 0.9 and 8.9 billion PBMCs. To estimate repertoire size and how much clonotypes are shared between individuals, the study performed deep sequencing of blood TCR repertoires from about five healthy adults. For each donor, three plates each were used for CD4 naive and CD4 memory, two plates were used for CD8 naive, and one plate was used for CD8 memory.

Findings and caveats that apply to the study as a whole: When several donors were compared, the shared fraction of clonotypes was around 5% for naive CD4, roughly 3.3% for naive CD8, about 2.5% for memory CD4, and roughly 0.4% for memory CD8. Compared with non-shared clonotypes, the clonotypes found in all four sorted-subset donors had higher generation probabilities. Pairwise subsampling indicated that sequencing depth was expected to affect the degree of clonotype sharing among donors. Even with the large sequencing depth, rarefaction of the sorted-subset datasets indicated that sequencing was incomplete. Naive subsets generally had larger estimated clonotype richness than memory subsets. Because the study included a small number of donors, the genetic and exposure-history diversity represented was limited. Sampling was restricted to blood, and TCR repertoires in tissue are likely to differ from TCR repertoires in blood.

CD8 naive samples were CD45RO-negative cells positively selected for CCR7, giving a CD45RA+CCR7+ population that excluded TemRA cells. Healthy HIV-negative adults with no recently reported acute infections or vaccinations were included as donors. All donors were Caucasian adults living in Nashville, Tennessee, USA. After blood collection by leukapheresis, PBMCs were isolated using Ficoll-Histopaque density gradient centrifugation and then cryopreserved in the vapor phase of liquid nitrogen. Analytical flow cytometry was used to check the purity and quantity of each magnetically sorted T cell population. Genomic DNA was isolated from every sorted fraction and measured by UV absorbance on a Nanodrop 2000c. TCR CDR3 regions were amplified from genomic DNA by multiplex PCR using the deep immunoSEQ assay. Genomic DNA extracted from each cell subset was distributed evenly over all wells of several immunoSEQ 96-well plates, and each plate served as one replicate. Each replicate PCR for sorted subsets received roughly 0.2 ug genomic DNA, equal to about 30,000 T cell genomes. The purified libraries were quantified using a Qubit 3.0 fluorometer, sized with a Bioanalyzer 2100, and then quantified again using the KAPA Library Quantification kit. Each immunoSEQ 96-well plate was sequenced on its own single-read 150-cycle Illumina NextSeq 550 flow cell. In the paper's pipeline: The immunoSEQ output contained only junctional sequences without quality scores, so filtering could not match that applied to full-length reads. To assign V/J genes and CDR3, sequences were annotated using PyIR, a Python wrapper for IgBLAST v1.9, with IMGT germline references. Any read was removed if the V/J assignment was weak (E-value above 1e-6), the CDR3 was missing, or the read contained stop codons, out-of-frame junctions, or ambiguous translated residues. V3J clonotypes were defined as sequences sharing an identical inferred V gene, J gene, and CDR3 amino acid sequence. Percentage overlap between repertoires was calculated by dividing the number of shared unique clonotypes by the size of the smaller repertoire. RTK rarefaction, the Chao1 estimator, and Recon v2.1 estimates of unobserved clonotypes were used to assess repertoire richness. Generation probabilities for all TCRbeta clonotypes obtained by the gDNA method from a handful of donors were computed using OLGA. TCRdb re-hosts the immuneACCESS table, in-frame sequences only. Its copies lack some clones; in the studies checked, an unresolved V gene accounts for under half of them, and the cause for the rest is not known. The V and J calls and clone size come from that table; D and trimming were worked out from the DNA. This sample comprises 550,000 to 750,000 clones, nearly 97% of them detected only once. The ten largest clones capture 0.11% of the sample.

For this clone: The antigen it binds to is not known. Per-nucleotide qualities are absent, and no much larger clonotype sits a single base away.

Sequenced material: naive CD8+ T cells sorted from blood. The cell subset or site label for this specimen denotes: CD45RA+CCR7+. The TCR was taken from a woman in her 30s in good health.

CDR3 reads: CASSSAGTYEQYF. The nucleotide sequence is TGTGCCAGCAGTTCGGCGGGAACCTACGAGCAGTACTTC. Here the chain combines TRBV2 and TRBJ2-7; the D gene is perhaps TRBD2, from 6 matching bases. Counted from cysteine to phenylalanine, this CDR3 has 13 amino acids. The CDR3 DNA has 39 bases and is translated from base 1. Reading the germline V gene gives CDR1 SNHLY and CDR2 FYNNEI. V lost 5 bases and J lost 2 bases; the stretch between them is 10 bases long.